Following are 20 T cell receptor beta chains from one sample sequenced in a study of Graves' ophthalmopathy and Graves' hyperthyroidism. RNA transcripts provided the template for amplifying TCR beta CDR3 regions. Second-round multiplex PCR came after a first-round RT-PCR that employed HTBI primers. TCRdb reprocessed the multiplex PCR reads via MiXCR and lists one record per CDR3 protein. The sample carries more than 1,000,000 distinct CDR3 sequences, about 40% recorded once. Sample: peripheral blood or thyroid tissue (not recorded which). Receptors were obtained from an adult man with Graves' hyperthyroidism.

The rearrangement joins TRBV24-1 to TRBJ2-2; tentative D call: TRBD1 (5 bases). Germline V CDR1 and CDR2: KGHDR, SFDVKD. The germline V and J ends were trimmed by 0 bases and 0 bases, with 10 bases remaining between them. CDR3 length: 17 residues. The CDR3 sequence: CATSDLRGNANTGELFF. The CDR3 region has the DNA TGTGCCACCAGTGATTTGAGGGGCAACGCGAACACCGGGGAGCTGTTTTTT.

This clonotype was seen ten or more times. The chain couples TRBV27 to TRBJ2-7; D is unresolved. The germline gives CDR1 MNHEY, CDR2 SMNVEV (reference sequence). The CDR3 extends over 13 amino acids. The V end lost 6 bases, the J end lost 3 bases, and 12 bases lay between the germline ends. CDR3 in DNA: TGTGCCAGCAGCCTCCGGGTGGGCTACGAGCAGTACTTC. Protein: CASSLRVGYEQYF.

In its sample, this clonotype was seen once. The chain employs TRBV5-6 and TRBJ2-2, with D unresolved. Germline-derived CDR1 and CDR2 are SGHDT and YYEEEE. The CDR3 runs 16 residues. The V end lost 1 base, the J end lost 7 bases, and 17 bases lay between the germline ends. The CDR3 DNA follows: TGTGCCAGCAGCTTGTTTGTGTTGACGTTTCACGGGGAGCTGTTTTTT. It yields the protein CASSLFVLTFHGELFF. Full variable domain (remainder filled in from reference TRBV5-6 and TRBJ2-2): DAGVTQSPTHLIKTRGQQVTLRCSPKSGHDTVSWYQQALGQGPQFIFQYYEEEERQRGNFPDRFSGHQFPNYSSELNVNALLLGDSALYLCASSLFVLTFHGELFFGEGSRLTVL.

On this clonotype: This likely comes from a read error, as the CDR3 has no conserved phenylalanine or tryptophan at its end. Because the CDR3's place on the DNA is in doubt, the DNA is left out and the CDR3 is given as listed by TCRdb. The chain recombines TRBV5-1 with TRBJ1-1. CDR1 SGHRS and CDR2 YFSETQ come from the germline V gene. The CDR3 numbers 11 amino acids, ends counted. CDR3: CASSLDRETIY.

The chain is built from TRBV20-1 and TRBJ1-2; D ambiguous. The CDR3 consists of 12 residues. Deletions cut 6 bases from V and 7 bases from J, with 15 bases between. The germline V gene encodes CDR1 DFQATT and CDR2 SNEGSKA (reference sequence). CDR3 in DNA: TGCAGTGCCCGGCAGGAGGTCCGTGGCTACACCTTC. Its translation: CSARQEVRGYTF.

The chain combines TRBV28 with TRBJ1-2, with 10 nucleotides matching TRBD1. The germline gives CDR1 MDHEN, CDR2 SYDVKM. The junction had 8 bases not matched to a gene; V was cut back by 5 bases and J by 5 bases. The CDR3 runs 15 residues. CDR3 amino acids: CASSRRRDRGYGYTF. In DNA form, the CDR3 reads TGTGCCAGCAGTCGGAGAAGGGACAGGGGTTATGGCTACACCTTC.

This clonotype was detected a few times. V and J are TRBV11-2 and TRBJ2-7; the match to TRBD2 covers 7 bases. The trim removed 5 bases at V and 5 bases at J, leaving 15 bases unmatched. Germline CDR1 reads SGHAT; CDR2 reads FQNNGV. CDR3 length equals 16 residues. The CDR3 bases are TGTGCCAGCAGCCACTGGCGGACTAGTGTTGTGGACGAGCAGTACTTC. Translated: CASSHWRTSVVDEQYF.

J is TRBJ2-7 and V is TRBV25-1; 9 nucleotides line up with TRBD1. This CDR3 is built from 13 residues. The J segment lost 6 bases and the V segment lost 8 bases, leaving 8 bases of the junction unmatched. Germline CDR1 is MGHDK and CDR2 is SYGVNS. CDR3 amino acids: CASQGQGKSEQYF. The CDR3 coding sequence is TGTGCCAGCCAGGGACAGGGAAAAAGCGAGCAGTACTTC.

V is TRBV7-6 and J is TRBJ2-5, with 10 positions matching TRBD1. The CDR3 totals 17 residues. Germline values: CDR1 SGHVS, CDR2 FNYEAQ. The V and J ends lost 1 base and 9 bases, in that order; junction bases with no gene match: 14. The CDR3 DNA is TGTGCCAGCAGCTTAGTCGGGGGACAGGGGATCGATCAGCCCCAGTACTTC. Protein product: CASSLVGGQGIDQPQYF. Looking up the rest from reference TRBV7-6 and TRBJ2-5 gives the full variable domain: GAGVSQSPRYKVTKRGQDVALRCDPISGHVSLYWYRQALGQGPEFLTYFNYEAQQDKSGLPNDRFSAERPEGSISTLTIQRTEQRDSAMYRCASSLVGGQGIDQPQYFGPGTRLLVL.

This clonotype showed up many times. DNA of the CDR3: TGCGCCAGCAGCAGACGGACAGGGGGAACTGAAGCTTTCTTT. Its protein is CASSRRTGGTEAFF. The chain couples TRBV5-1 to TRBJ1-1; 10 bases are a match to TRBD1. Trimming at V came to 4 bases and at J to 5 bases, leaving 5 bases not matched to a gene. CDR1 is SGHRS, CDR2 YFSETQ, per germline. The CDR3 is made up of 14 amino acids. Complete variable domain (other parts from reference TRBV5-1 and TRBJ1-1): KAGVTQTPRYLIKTRGQQVTLSCSPISGHRSVSWYQQTPGQGLQFLFEYFSETQRNKGNFPGRFSGRQFSNSRSEMNVSTLELGDSALYLCASSRRTGGTEAFFGQGTRLTVV.

This clonotype was recorded many times. The chain has TRBV9 and TRBJ2-7, with TRBD2 identical over 8 bases. Per the germline V gene, CDR1 is SGDLS and CDR2 is YYNGEE. The CDR3 covers 14 residues. J gave up 5 bases and V 4 bases, and 8 bases lay outside the gene matches. The CDR3 here is CASSLPGTRDEQYF. As DNA, the CDR3 is TGTGCCAGCAGCCTTCCCGGGACTAGAGACGAGCAGTACTTC.

This chain joins TRBV29-1 and TRBJ1-1; possibly TRBD1 for D (5 bases). The CDR3 consists of 11 residues. Trimming left V 8 bases short and J 6 bases short, with 13 bases between. Germline V CDR1 and CDR2: SQVTM, ANQGSEA. The CDR3, as DNA: TGCAGCAGCCGGGGGGTTGCTGAAGCTTTCTTT. Its protein is CSSRGVAEAFF.

The table lists this clonotype with many counts. This chain links TRBV9 with TRBJ1-3; 7 bases are shared with TRBD1. With V trimmed by 3 bases and J by 4 bases, 7 bases remained unmatched. The CDR3 loop spans 15 amino acids. The germline gives CDR1 SGDLS, CDR2 YYNGEE. This chain's CDR3 is CASSDVAGGGNTIYF. CDR3 nucleotides: TGTGCCAGCAGCGATGTCGCAGGGGGAGGAAACACCATATATTTT.

The table lists this clonotype with many counts. Here the CDR3 reads CASMGHETQYF. CDR3 DNA: TGTGCCAGCATGGGTCACGAGACCCAGTACTTC. The V gene is TRBV5-5, the J gene TRBJ2-5, with D uncertain. Per the germline V gene, CDR1 is SGHKS and CDR2 is YYEKEE (reference sequence). V lost 6 bases, J lost 5 bases, and 8 bases lay in between. The CDR3 is made up of 11 amino acids.

Comments on this clonotype: It is likely a read error, because the conserved phenylalanine at the end of the CDR3 is missing. This chain connects TRBV5-1 to TRBJ1-6; weak D call: TRBD1 (5 bases). Germline CDR1 is SGHRS and CDR2 is YFSETQ. Trimming removed 2 bases at V and 8 bases at J, with 11 bases between. The CDR3 loop spans 14 amino acids. The CDR3 sequence: CASSFGLRDSPLHL. The CDR3 DNA follows: TGCGCCAGCAGCTTTGGACTCAGGGATTCACCCCTCCACTTA.

The rearrangement links TRBV20-1 to TRBJ2-7; TRBD1 is a possible D gene (6 bases). Germline CDR1 DFQATT, CDR2 SNEGSKA (reference sequence). The CDR3 totals 15 residues. With 6 bases removed from V and 3 bases from J, the gap between germline ends came to 21 bases. Here the CDR3 DNA reads TGCAGTGCCAAAACGGTGGAAACCAGGGGCTACGAGCAGTACTTC. Protein product: CSAKTVETRGYEQYF.

This clonotype was seen once. It is unclear where the CDR3 begins or ends on the DNA, so no DNA is shown, and the CDR3 is as TCRdb lists it. This CDR3 reads CACSAGVSGETQYF. The chain carries TRBV25-1 and TRBJ2-5; the D segment call TRBD1 is taken from the table without a DNA check. The CDR3 totals 14 residues, both ends included. CDR1 and CDR2 from the germline V gene are MGHDK and SYGVNS.

The count of this clonotype is one. The chain links TRBV6-6 to TRBJ2-7; TRBD1 agrees at 10 bases. CDR3 size: 14 residues. The V gene end was trimmed by 6 bases and the J gene end by 7 bases; junction bases not matched to a gene: 9. Germline V gene lookup returns CDR1 MNHNY and CDR2 SVGAGI (reference sequence). The DNA of the CDR3 is TGTGCCAGCAGCTCGACAGGGGGCGGGACTGAGCAGTACTTC. Protein: CASSSTGGGTEQYF.

The gene calls are TRBV12-3 or TRBV12-4 and TRBJ1-4; 11 bases line up with TRBD1. The trim removed 8 bases at V and 8 bases at J, leaving 4 bases unmatched. This CDR3 comprises 13 residues. The CDR3 DNA follows: TGTGCCAGCGCCGGGACAGGGGGAGAAAAACTGTTTTTT. It encodes CASAGTGGEKLFF.

This clonotype has a handful of counts. The V and J genes are TRBV24-1 and TRBJ1-2; possibly TRBD1 for D (5 bases). Trimming took off 2 bases at V and 6 bases at J, with 12 bases between the two ends. The CDR3 length is 14 residues. The V gene's germline CDR1 is KGHDR and CDR2 SFDVKD. In DNA, the CDR3 is TGTGCCACCAGTGATTGGCGAGGGGCGCATGGCTACACCTTC. Translation gives CATSDWRGAHGYTF.